These 20 T cell receptor beta chains were sequenced from one sample in a study of blood T cell repertoires in COVID-19. Data came from immunoSEQ multiplex PCR; TCRdb stores just in-frame clones and leaves some out. The sample consists of roughly 27,000 clones, approximately 80% of them appearing once. The sample was peripheral blood. The receptors were sampled from a woman aged 70 to 79 with acute or convalescent COVID-19.

The chain employs TRBV10-3 and TRBJ1-2; 7 bases line up with TRBD1. J lost 8 bases, V lost 8 bases, and 8 bases had no gene match. This CDR3 has 12 residues. The germline CDR1 and CDR2 sequences are ENHRY and SYGVKD. CDR3 sequence: CAIVEGAGGYTF. DNA for the CDR3: TGTGCCATCGTCGAGGGGGCTGGCGGCTACACCTTC.

The rearrangement links TRBV7-9 to TRBJ2-7, with TRBD2 matching over 14 bases. Unmatched junction bases numbered 5, after V lost 2 bases and J lost 2 bases. This CDR3 comprises 17 residues. Germline assignment: CDR1 SEHNR and CDR2 FQNEAQ (reference sequence). CDR3: CASSLPATSGRAYEQYF. Here the CDR3 DNA reads TGTGCCAGCAGCTTACCGGCGACTAGCGGGAGGGCCTACGAGCAGTACTTC.

The J gene is TRBJ2-7, the V gene TRBV6-2 or TRBV6-3, with a possible D match to TRBD1 (5 bases). Looked up from germline, CDR1 is MNHEY and CDR2 is SVGEGT. The V end lost 2 bases, the J end lost 5 bases, and 19 bases lay between the germline ends. This CDR3 has 16 amino acids. CDR3 protein: CASSYGSNRSPNEQYF. The CDR3 region has the DNA TGTGCCAGCAGTTACGGGTCGAACAGGTCCCCTAACGAGCAGTACTTC.

The J gene is TRBJ2-3, the V gene TRBV9, with a weak D call TRBD2 (5 bases). Trimming pared 0 bases from V and 4 bases from J, leaving 12 bases between. The CDR3 length is 15 residues. Germline V CDR1 and CDR2: SGDLS, YYNGEE. The CDR3 nucleotides are TGTGCCAGCAGCGTAGGGCTAGCTTGGGCAGATACGCAGTATTTT. It translates to CASSVGLAWADTQYF.

The chain employs TRBV4-1 and TRBJ1-3, with D uncertain. The germline gives CDR1 MGHRA, CDR2 YSYEKL. This CDR3 has 15 residues. V lost 2 bases, J lost 2 bases, and 10 bases lay in between. The CDR3 is CASSQSAQAGNTIYF. CDR3 sequence (DNA): TGCGCCAGCAGCCAATCTGCGCAGGCTGGAAACACCATATATTTT.

The V call is TRBV6-5, the J call TRBJ2-7, with D uncertain. Germline assignment: CDR1 MNHEY and CDR2 SVGAGI. There are 11 residues in the CDR3. V was cut by 5 bases and J by 5 bases, with 7 bases left in between. CDR3 DNA sequence: TGTGCCAGCAGTCAAAATGACGAGCAGTACTTC. Its translation is CASSQNDEQYF.

The chain combines TRBV6-5 with TRBJ1-5; D call uncertain. Trimming removed 4 bases at V and 5 bases at J, with 9 bases between. Germline loops: CDR1 MNHEY, CDR2 SVGAGI. The CDR3 is 13 residues long. The CDR3 region is CASSWQVDQPQHF. The CDR3 bases are TGTGCCAGCAGTTGGCAAGTCGATCAGCCCCAGCATTTT.

The V call is TRBV25-1, the J call TRBJ2-3, with 8 nucleotides matching TRBD2. Germline CDR1 MGHDK, CDR2 SYGVNS. J was trimmed by 3 bases and V by 4 bases; bases with no gene match: 6. The CDR3 extends over 15 amino acids. The CDR3 loop reads CASSAELAETDTQYF. The CDR3 nucleotides read TGTGCCAGCAGTGCGGAACTAGCGGAGACAGATACGCAGTATTTT.

In DNA, the CDR3 is TGTGCCAGCAGTTTCGGGGTCGGTGAGCAGTTCTTC. It yields the protein CASSFGVGEQFF. This chain joins TRBV27 and TRBJ2-1; TRBD2 might be the D (5 bases). The germline V gene has CDR1 MNHEY and CDR2 SMNVEV (reference sequence). The V end was cut by 3 bases, the J end by 9 bases, with 9 bases between. The CDR3 is made up of 12 amino acids.

V usage is TRBV28 and J usage is TRBJ2-1; possible D gene TRBD1, 6 bases. V was cut by 6 bases and J by 0 bases, with 15 bases left in between. The germline CDR1 and CDR2 sequences are MDHEN and SYDVKM. The CDR3 spans 16 residues. CDR3 residues: CASSPLAGVSYNEQFF. In DNA, the CDR3 is TGTGCCAGCAGCCCTCTGGCAGGGGTCTCCTACAATGAGCAGTTCTTC.

This rearrangement joins TRBV24-1 to TRBJ1-5; no reliable D call. Trimming shortened V by 5 bases and J by 0 bases, and 4 bases separated the two germline ends. This CDR3 has 13 residues. Looked up from germline, CDR1 is KGHDR and CDR2 is SFDVKD. The CDR3: CATSGSSNQPQHF. The CDR3 bases are TGTGCCACCAGTGGGAGTAGCAATCAGCCCCAGCATTTT.

Of note for this clone: One junction end does not reproduce the germline sequence, and a read error may be involved. The rearrangement links TRBV25-1 to TRBJ1-6; 8 bases fit TRBD1. The CDR3 spans 15 residues. CDR1 is MGHDK and CDR2 is SYGVNS in the germline V gene. CDR3 sequence (DNA): TGTGCCAGCAGTGCCATGACAGGGGATAATGCACCCATCCACTTT. Residues: CASSAMTGDNAPIHF.

CDR3: CASSLARAGDTQYF. Written as DNA, the CDR3 is TGTGCCAGCAGCTTAGCGCGGGCTGGGGATACGCAGTATTTT. The chain carries TRBV7-2 and TRBJ2-3; D is perhaps TRBD2 (5 bases). This CDR3 has 14 residues. Trimming took off 0 bases at V and 6 bases at J, with 10 bases between the two ends. Germline-derived CDR1 and CDR2 are SGHTA and FQGNSA.

V and J are TRBV5-1 and TRBJ2-7; D gene ambiguous. CDR1 is SGHRS, CDR2 YFSETQ, per germline. V was trimmed by 5 bases and J by 4 bases, leaving 13 bases between them. The CDR3 is 13 amino acids. The CDR3 region is CASRYPTTYEQYF. Here the CDR3 DNA reads TGCGCCAGCAGATACCCTACTACATACGAGCAGTACTTC. Full variable domain (missing parts from reference TRBV5-1 and TRBJ2-7): KAGVTQTPRYLIKTRGQQVTLSCSPISGHRSVSWYQQTPGQGLQFLFEYFSETQRNKGNFPGRFSGRQFSNSRSEMNVSTLELGDSALYLCASRYPTTYEQYFGPGTRLTVT.

The CDR3 DNA reads as TGTGCCAGCAAAGAGCGGGGGGCTAAAATTGAGCAGTTCTTC. Its protein is CASKERGAKIEQFF. V is TRBV5-8 and J is TRBJ2-1, with 9 bases aligning to TRBD2. The CDR3 extends over 14 amino acids. Germline trimming cut 6 bases from V and 9 bases from J; bases unmatched to any gene: 10. Germline CDR1 and CDR2: SGHTS and YDEGEE.

V usage is TRBV7-8 and J usage is TRBJ2-7, with 7 bases matching TRBD2. Germline assignment: CDR1 SGHVS and CDR2 FQNEAQ. The J segment lost 0 bases and the V segment lost 1 base, leaving 9 bases of the junction unmatched. The CDR3 runs to 17 residues. The CDR3 here is CASSLGPSGIDSYEQYF. CDR3 bases: TGTGCCAGCAGCTTAGGGCCCAGCGGGATCGACTCCTACGAGCAGTACTTC.

The rearrangement uses TRBV2 and TRBJ1-5; tentatively, D is TRBD1 (6 bases). CDR3 length: 15 amino acids. The germline V gene encodes CDR1 SNHLY and CDR2 FYNNEI. V was shortened by 5 bases and J by 0 bases, with 11 bases between the two germline ends. In nucleotides, the CDR3 is TGTGCCAGCAGTCGACAGGCACTTAGCAATCAGCCCCAGCATTTT. This encodes CASSRQALSNQPQHF.

This rearrangement joins TRBV29-1 to TRBJ2-2, with 12 positions matching TRBD1. The germline V gene has CDR1 SQVTM and CDR2 ANQGSEA. The CDR3 contains 15 residues. Losses at the gene ends were 6 bases for V and 6 bases for J; bases not matched to a gene: 8. The CDR3 DNA is TGCAGCGTCGACGGGACAGGGGGCAAGGCCGGGGAGCTGTTTTTT. Protein product: CSVDGTGGKAGELFF.

V is TRBV2 and J is TRBJ1-2, with TRBD1 as a possible D gene (6 bases). The CDR3 covers 14 residues. CDR1 is SNHLY, CDR2 FYNNEI, per germline. The V and J ends lost 5 bases and 3 bases respectively, with 13 bases between them. The CDR3 DNA follows: TGTGCCAGCAGTTGGAAACAGGGCGACTATGGCTACACCTTC. This codes for CASSWKQGDYGYTF.

The chain combines TRBV21-1 with TRBJ2-3; TRBD1 is the table's D call and was not checked against the DNA. TRBV21-1 is reported as a pseudogene. This CDR3 spans 15 amino acids. DNA for the CDR3: TGTGCCAGCTGTCTGGCAGGGGCGACGACAGATACGCAGTATTTT. Encoded protein: CASCLAGATTDTQYF.